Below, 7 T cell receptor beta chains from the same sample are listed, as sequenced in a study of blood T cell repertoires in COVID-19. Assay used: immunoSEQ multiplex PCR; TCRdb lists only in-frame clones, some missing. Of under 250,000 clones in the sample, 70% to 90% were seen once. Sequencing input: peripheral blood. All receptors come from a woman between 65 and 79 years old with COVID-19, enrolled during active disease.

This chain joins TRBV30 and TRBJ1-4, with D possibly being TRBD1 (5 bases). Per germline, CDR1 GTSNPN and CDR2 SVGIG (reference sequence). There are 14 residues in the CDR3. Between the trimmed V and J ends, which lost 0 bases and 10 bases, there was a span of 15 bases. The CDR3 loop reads CAWSVTGTLGKLFF. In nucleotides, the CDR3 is TGTGCCTGGAGTGTGACCGGGACTCTGGGAAAACTGTTTTTT.

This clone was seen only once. CDR3 amino acids: CASSPGQVPFGAFF. CDR3 DNA: TGTGCCAGCAGCCCGGGACAGGTGCCTTTTGGCGCTTTCTTT. The chain links TRBV14 to TRBJ1-1, with 8 positions matching TRBD1. Losses at the gene ends were 4 bases for V and 11 bases for J; bases not matched to a gene: 12. The germline gives CDR1 SGHDN, CDR2 FVKESK. This CDR3 is 14 amino acids long.

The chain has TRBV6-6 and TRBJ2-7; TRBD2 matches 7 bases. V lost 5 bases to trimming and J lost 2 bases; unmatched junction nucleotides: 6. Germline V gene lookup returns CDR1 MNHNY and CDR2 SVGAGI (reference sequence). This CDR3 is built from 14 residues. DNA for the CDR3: TGTGCCAGCAGTACCCAGGGAGGGCCCTACGAGCAGTACTTC. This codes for CASSTQGGPYEQYF.

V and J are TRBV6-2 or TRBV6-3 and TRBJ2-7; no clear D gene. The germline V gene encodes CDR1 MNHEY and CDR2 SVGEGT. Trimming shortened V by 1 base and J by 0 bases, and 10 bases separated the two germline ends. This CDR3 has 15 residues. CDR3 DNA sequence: TGTGCCAGCAGTTACTGGGCCGGATACTCCTACGAGCAGTACTTC. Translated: CASSYWAGYSYEQYF.

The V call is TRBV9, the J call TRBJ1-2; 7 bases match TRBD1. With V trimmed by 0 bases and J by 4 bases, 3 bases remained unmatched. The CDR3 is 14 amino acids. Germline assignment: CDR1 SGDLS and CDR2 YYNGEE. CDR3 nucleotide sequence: TGTGCCAGCAGCGTAGGGGGGACAGCCTATGGCTACACCTTC. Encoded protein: CASSVGGTAYGYTF.

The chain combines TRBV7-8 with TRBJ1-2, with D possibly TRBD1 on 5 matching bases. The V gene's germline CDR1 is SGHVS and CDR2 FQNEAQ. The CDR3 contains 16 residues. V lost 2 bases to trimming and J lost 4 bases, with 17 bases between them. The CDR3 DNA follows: TGTGCCAGCAGCTTATCCCGACTGGCAGGGCGCTATGGCTACACCTTC. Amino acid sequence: CASSLSRLAGRYGYTF.

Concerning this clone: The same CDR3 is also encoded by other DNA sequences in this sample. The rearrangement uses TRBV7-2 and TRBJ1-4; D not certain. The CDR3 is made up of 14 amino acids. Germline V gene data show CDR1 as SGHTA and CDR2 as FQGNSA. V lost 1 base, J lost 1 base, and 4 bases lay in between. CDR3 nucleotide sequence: TGTGCCAGCAGCTTAGGAGGAACTAATGAAAAACTGTTTTTT. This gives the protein CASSLGGTNEKLFF.